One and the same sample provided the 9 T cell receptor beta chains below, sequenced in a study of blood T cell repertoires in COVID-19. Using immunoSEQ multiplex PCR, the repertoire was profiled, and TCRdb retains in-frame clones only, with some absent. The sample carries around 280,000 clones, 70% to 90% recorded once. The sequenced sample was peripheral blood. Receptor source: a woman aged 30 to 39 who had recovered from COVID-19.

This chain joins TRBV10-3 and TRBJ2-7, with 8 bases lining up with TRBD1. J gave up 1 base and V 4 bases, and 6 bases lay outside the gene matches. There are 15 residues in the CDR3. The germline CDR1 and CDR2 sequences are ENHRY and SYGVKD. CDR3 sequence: CAISGIGQGSYEQYF. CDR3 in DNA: TGTGCCATCAGTGGAATAGGACAGGGTTCCTACGAGCAGTACTTC.

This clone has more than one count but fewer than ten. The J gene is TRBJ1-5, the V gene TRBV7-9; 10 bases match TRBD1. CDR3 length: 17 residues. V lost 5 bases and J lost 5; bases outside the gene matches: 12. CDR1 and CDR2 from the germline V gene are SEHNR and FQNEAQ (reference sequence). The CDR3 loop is CASSRQLGQGTDQPQHF. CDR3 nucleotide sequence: TGTGCCAGCAGCCGTCAACTGGGACAGGGGACGGATCAGCCCCAGCATTTT.

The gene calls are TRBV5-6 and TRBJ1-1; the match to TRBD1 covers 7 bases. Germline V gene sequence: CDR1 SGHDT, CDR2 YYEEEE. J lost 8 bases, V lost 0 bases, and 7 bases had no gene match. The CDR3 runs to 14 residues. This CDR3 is CASSLVSGGGEAFF. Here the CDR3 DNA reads TGTGCCAGCAGCTTGGTATCAGGGGGTGGCGAAGCTTTCTTT. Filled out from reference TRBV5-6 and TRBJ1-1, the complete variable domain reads DAGVTQSPTHLIKTRGQQVTLRCSPKSGHDTVSWYQQALGQGPQFIFQYYEEEERQRGNFPDRFSGHQFPNYSSELNVNALLLGDSALYLCASSLVSGGGEAFFGQGTRLTVV.

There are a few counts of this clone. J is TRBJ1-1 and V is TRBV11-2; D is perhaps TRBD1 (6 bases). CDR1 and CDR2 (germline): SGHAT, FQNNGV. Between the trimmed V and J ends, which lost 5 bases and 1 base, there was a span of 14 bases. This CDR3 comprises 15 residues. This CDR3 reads CASSPGGHSNTEAFF. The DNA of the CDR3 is TGTGCCAGCAGCCCGGGGGGACATTCGAACACTGAAGCTTTCTTT.

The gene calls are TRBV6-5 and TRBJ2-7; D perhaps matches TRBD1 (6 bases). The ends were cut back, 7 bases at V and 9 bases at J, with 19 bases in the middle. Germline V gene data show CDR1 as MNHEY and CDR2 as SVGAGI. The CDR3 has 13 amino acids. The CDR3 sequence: CASTKPGAIGQYF. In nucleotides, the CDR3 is TGTGCCAGCACCAAACCAGGGGCAATAGGGCAGTACTTC.

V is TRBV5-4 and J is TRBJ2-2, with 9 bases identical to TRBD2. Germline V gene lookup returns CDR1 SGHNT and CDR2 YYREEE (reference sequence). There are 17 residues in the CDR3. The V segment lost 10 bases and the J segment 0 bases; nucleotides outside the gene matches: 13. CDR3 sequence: CAGSGLAGTSNTGELFF. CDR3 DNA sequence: TGTGCCGGGAGCGGGCTAGCGGGAACATCGAACACCGGGGAGCTGTTTTTT. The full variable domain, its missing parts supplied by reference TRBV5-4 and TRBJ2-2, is ETGVTQSPTHLIKTRGQQVTLRCSSQSGHNTVSWYQQALGQGPQFIFQYYREEENGRGNFPPRFSGLQFPNYSSELNVNALELDDSALYLCAGSGLAGTSNTGELFFGEGSRLTVL.

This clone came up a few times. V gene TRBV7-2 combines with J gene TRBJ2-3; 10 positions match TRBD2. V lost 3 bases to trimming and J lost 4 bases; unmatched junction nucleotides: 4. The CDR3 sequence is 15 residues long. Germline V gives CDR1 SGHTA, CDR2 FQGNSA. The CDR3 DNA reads TGTGCCAGCAGCTTTCTAGCGGGAGCCTCAGATACGCAGTATTTT. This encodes CASSFLAGASDTQYF.

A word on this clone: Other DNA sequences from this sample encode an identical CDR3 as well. The CDR3 spells CASSQDAGGETQYF. Here the CDR3 DNA reads TGTGCCAGCAGCCAGGACGCGGGGGGGGAGACCCAGTACTTC. This chain uses TRBV3-1 (or the pseudogene TRBV3-2) with TRBJ2-5; 9 bases agree with TRBD2. With V trimmed by 3 bases and J by 5 bases, 4 bases remained unmatched. This CDR3 contains 14 residues. Germline CDR1 and CDR2: LGHDT and YNNKEL (reference sequence).

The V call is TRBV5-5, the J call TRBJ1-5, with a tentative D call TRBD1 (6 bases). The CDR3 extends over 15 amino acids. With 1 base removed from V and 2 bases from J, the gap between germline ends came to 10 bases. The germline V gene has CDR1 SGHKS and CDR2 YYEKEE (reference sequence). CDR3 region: CASSLSEGGNQPQHF. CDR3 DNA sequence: TGTGCCAGCAGCTTGTCTGAGGGGGGCAATCAGCCCCAGCATTTT.